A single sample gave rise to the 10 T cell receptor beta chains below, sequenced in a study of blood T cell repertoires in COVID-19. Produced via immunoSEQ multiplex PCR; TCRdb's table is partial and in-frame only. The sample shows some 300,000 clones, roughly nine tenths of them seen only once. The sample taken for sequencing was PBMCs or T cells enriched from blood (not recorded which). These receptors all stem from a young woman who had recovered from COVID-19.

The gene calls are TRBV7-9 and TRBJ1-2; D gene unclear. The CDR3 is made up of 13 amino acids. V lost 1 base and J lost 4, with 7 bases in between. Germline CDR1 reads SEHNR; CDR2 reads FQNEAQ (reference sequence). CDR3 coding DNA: TGTGCCAGCAGCTTAGGAGGAGTCTATGGCTACACCTTC. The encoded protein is CASSLGGVYGYTF.

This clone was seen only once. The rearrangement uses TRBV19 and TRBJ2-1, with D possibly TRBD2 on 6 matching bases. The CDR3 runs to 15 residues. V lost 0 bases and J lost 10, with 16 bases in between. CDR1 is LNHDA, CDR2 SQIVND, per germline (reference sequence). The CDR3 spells CASSIDLLVAAEQFF. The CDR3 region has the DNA TGTGCCAGTAGTATAGATCTGTTGGTAGCGGCGGAGCAGTTCTTC.

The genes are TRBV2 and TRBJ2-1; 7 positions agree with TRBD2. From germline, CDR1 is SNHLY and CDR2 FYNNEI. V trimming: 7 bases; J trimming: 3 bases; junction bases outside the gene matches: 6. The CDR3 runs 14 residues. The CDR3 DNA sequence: TGTGCCAGCACAAGCCGCGGGGGCTACAATGAGCAGTTCTTC. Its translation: CASTSRGGYNEQFF.

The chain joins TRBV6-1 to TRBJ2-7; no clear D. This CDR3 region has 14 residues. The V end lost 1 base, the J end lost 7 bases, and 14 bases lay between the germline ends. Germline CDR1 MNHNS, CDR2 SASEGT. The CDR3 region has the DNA TGTGCCAGCAGTGAAGAGTTTTGGGTCGGGGAGCAGTACTTC. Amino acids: CASSEEFWVGEQYF.

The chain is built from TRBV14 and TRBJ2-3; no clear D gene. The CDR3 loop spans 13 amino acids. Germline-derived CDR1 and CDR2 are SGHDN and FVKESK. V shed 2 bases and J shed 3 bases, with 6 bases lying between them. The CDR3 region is CASSQLETDTQYF. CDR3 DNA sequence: TGTGCCAGCAGCCAACTAGAGACAGATACGCAGTATTTT.

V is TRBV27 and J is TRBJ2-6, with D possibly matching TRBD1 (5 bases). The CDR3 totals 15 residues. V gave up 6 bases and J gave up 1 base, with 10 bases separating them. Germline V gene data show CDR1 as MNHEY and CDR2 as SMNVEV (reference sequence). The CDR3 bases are TGTGCCAGCAGCTCAGGGTATTCTGGGGCCAACGTCCTGACTTTC. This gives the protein CASSSGYSGANVLTF.

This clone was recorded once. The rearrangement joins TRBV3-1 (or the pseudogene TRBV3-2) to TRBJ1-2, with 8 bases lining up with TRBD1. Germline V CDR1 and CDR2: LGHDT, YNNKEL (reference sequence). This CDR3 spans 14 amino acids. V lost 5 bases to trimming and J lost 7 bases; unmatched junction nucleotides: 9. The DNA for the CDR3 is TGTGCCAGCAGCTCCGCCGCAGGGGGCTCTGGCTACACCTTC. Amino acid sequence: CASSSAAGGSGYTF.

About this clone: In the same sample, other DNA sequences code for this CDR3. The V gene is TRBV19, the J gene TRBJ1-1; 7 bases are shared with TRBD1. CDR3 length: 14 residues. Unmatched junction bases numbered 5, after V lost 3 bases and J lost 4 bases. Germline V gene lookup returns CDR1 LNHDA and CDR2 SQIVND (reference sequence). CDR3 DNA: TGTGCCAGTAGTATCGGCCAGGGGGGCACTGAAGCTTTCTTT. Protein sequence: CASSIGQGGTEAFF.

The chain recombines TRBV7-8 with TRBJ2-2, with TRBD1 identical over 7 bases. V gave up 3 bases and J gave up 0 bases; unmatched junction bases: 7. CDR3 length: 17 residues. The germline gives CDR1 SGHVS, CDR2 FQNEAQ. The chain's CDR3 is CASSFPTGAANTGELFF. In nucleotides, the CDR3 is TGTGCCAGCAGCTTCCCCACAGGGGCCGCGAACACCGGGGAGCTGTTTTTT. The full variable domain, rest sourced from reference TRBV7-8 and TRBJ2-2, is GAGVSQSPRYKVAKRGQDVALRCDPISGHVSLFWYQQALGQGPEFLTYFQNEAQLDKSGLPSDRFFAERPEGSVSTLKIQRTQQEDSAVYLCASSFPTGAANTGELFFGEGSRLTVL.

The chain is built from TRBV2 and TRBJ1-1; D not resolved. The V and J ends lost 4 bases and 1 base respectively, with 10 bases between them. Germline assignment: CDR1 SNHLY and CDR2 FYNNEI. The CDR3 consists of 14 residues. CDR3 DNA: TGTGCCAGCAGTGGTCGTTCGAGGAACACTGAAGCTTTCTTT. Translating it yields CASSGRSRNTEAFF.